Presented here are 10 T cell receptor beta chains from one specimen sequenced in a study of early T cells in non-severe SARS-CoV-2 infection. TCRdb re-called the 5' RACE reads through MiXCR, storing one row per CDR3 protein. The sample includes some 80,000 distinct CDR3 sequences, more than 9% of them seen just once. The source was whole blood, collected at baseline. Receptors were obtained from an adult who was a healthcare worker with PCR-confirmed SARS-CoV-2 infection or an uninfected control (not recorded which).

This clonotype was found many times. The CDR3 nucleotides are TGCAGTGCTAGAGATCAAACAGGGAGGGCTTTCTTT. Residues: CSARDQTGRAFF. J is TRBJ1-1 and V is TRBV20-1, with a possible D match to TRBD1 (6 bases). Per the germline V gene, CDR1 is DFQATT and CDR2 is SNEGSKA (reference sequence). The CDR3 is made up of 12 amino acids. The V and J ends lost 0 bases and 11 bases respectively, with 13 bases between them.

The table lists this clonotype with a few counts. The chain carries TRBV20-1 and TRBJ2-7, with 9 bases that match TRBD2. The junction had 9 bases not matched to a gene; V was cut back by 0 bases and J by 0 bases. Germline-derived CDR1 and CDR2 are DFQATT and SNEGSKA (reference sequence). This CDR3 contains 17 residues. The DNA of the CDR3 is TGCAGTGCTAGAGAAGGTCCCGGACTAGCGTCCTCCTACGAGCAGTACTTC. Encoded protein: CSAREGPGLASSYEQYF.

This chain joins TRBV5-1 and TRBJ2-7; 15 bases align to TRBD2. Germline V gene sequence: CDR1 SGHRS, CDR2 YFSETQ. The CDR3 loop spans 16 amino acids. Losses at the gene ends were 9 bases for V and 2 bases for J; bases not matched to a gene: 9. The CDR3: CATAKGLAGGTYEQYF. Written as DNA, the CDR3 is TGCGCCACCGCTAAGGGACTAGCGGGAGGAACCTACGAGCAGTACTTC.

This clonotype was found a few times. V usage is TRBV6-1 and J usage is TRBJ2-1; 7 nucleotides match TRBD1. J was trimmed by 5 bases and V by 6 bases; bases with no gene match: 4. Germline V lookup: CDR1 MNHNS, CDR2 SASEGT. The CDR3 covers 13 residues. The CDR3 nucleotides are TGTGCCAGCAGCGGGACAGCAAACAATGAGCAGTTCTTC. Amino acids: CASSGTANNEQFF.

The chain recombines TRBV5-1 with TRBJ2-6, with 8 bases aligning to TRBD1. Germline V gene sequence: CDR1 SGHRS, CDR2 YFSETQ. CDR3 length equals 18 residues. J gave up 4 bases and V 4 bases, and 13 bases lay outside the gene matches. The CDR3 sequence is CASSRGQGRLQGANVLTF. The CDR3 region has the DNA TGCGCCAGCAGCCGCGGACAGGGTCGGCTCCAAGGGGCCAACGTCCTGACTTTC. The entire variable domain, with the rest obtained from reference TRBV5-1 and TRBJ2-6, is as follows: KAGVTQTPRYLIKTRGQQVTLSCSPISGHRSVSWYQQTPGQGLQFLFEYFSETQRNKGNFPGRFSGRQFSNSRSEMNVSTLELGDSALYLCASSRGQGRLQGANVLTFGAGSRLTVL.

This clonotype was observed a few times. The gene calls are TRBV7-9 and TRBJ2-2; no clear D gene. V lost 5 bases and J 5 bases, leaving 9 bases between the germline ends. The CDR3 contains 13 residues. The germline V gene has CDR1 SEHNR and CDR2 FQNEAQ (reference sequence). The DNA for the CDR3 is TGTGCCAGCAGCCCCCAACGGACCGGGGAGCTGTTTTTT. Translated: CASSPQRTGELFF.

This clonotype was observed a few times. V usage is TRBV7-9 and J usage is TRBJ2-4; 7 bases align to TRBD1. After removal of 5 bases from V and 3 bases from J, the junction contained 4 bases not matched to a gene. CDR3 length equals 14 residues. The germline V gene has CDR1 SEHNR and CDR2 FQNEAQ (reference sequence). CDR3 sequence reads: CASSVTGHKNIQYF. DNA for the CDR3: TGTGCCAGCAGCGTGACAGGGCACAAAAACATTCAGTACTTC.

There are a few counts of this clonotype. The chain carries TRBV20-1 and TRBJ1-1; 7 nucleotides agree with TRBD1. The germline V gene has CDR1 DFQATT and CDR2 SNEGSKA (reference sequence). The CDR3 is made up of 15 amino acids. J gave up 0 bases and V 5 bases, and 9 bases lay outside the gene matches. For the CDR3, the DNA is TGCAGTGCTCGGGACAGCTACTTCATGAACACTGAAGCTTTCTTT. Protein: CSARDSYFMNTEAFF.

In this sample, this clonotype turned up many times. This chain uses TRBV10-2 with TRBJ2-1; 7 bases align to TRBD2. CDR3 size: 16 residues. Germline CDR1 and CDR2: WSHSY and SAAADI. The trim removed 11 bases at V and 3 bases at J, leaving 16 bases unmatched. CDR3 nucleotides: TGCGCCTGCGGGGTTGGGCGGGGGATTTACTACAATGAGCAGTTCTTC. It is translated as CACGVGRGIYYNEQFF.

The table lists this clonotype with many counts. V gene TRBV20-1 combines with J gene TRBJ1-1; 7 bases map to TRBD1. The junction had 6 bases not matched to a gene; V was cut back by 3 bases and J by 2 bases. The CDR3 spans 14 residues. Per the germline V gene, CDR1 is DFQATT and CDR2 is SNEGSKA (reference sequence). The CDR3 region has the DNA TGCAGTGCTAGGAAGGGGGCGGAAAACACTGAAGCTTTCTTT. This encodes CSARKGAENTEAFF.